Each of the 10 T cell receptor beta chains below was sequenced from the same sample in a study of T cells in women clearing cervical HPV infection. Sequenced by immunoSEQ multiplex PCR; TCRdb stores in-frame clones only, minus some. The sample yields around 23,000 clones, of which the top ten take up roughly 5.3%. Input material: blood buffy coat. Receptors originate from a woman between 18 and 75 years old with a cervical HPV16 infection that either progressed to CIN3+ or cleared (not recorded which).

The chain's CDR3 is CASSHRGTGANEQFF. The sequenced part of the CDR3 DNA is TGTGCCAGTAGCCACCGGGGGACAGGGGCCAATGAG. The genes are TRBV19 and TRBJ2-1; 10 bases fit TRBD1. Read coverage stops 3 residues before the CDR3 terminus; the germline J gene supplies the remainder. Germline assignment: CDR1 LNHDA and CDR2 SQIVND (reference sequence). The V and J ends lost 6 bases and 6 bases, in that order; junction bases with no gene match: 8. The CDR3 has 15 amino acids.

With respect to this clone: The read finishes 3 residues shy of the CDR3 end, and the germline J gene is used to complete it. The chain joins TRBV5-1 to TRBJ2-2; TRBD2 matches 12 bases. J lost 1 base, V lost 7 bases, and 5 bases had no gene match. CDR3 size: 16 residues. CDR1 and CDR2 (germline): SGHRS, YFSETQ. The chain's CDR3 is CASHLAGGRNTGELFF. CDR3 DNA, as far as it was read: TGCGCCAGCCACCTAGCGGGAGGGCGGAACACCGGGGAG.

About this clone itself: The CDR3 end falls 3 residues outside the read, so it is completed with the germline J gene. The gene calls are TRBV19 and TRBJ2-7, with a tentative D call TRBD1 (6 bases). CDR3 length: 14 residues. The germline CDR1 and CDR2 sequences are LNHDA and SQIVND (reference sequence). Trimming stripped 3 bases from V and 2 bases from J, with 11 bases between. The CDR3 reads CASSMQGRTYEQYF. The CDR3 bases that were read are TGTGCCAGTAGTATGCAGGGGCGAACCTACGAG.

Comments on this clone: The CDR3 end falls 3 residues outside the read, so it is completed with the germline J gene. This chain links TRBV5-1 with TRBJ2-3; 8 bases map to TRBD1. Germline V gene data show CDR1 as SGHRS and CDR2 as YFSETQ. The CDR3 sequence is 16 residues long. The CDR3 here is CASSLDAGGYQETQYF. The part of the CDR3 DNA that was read is TGCGCCAGCAGCTTGGATGCAGGGGGCTACCAAGAGACG.

In regard to this clone: The sequence runs out 3 residues before the end of the CDR3; the remainder is reconstructed from the germline J gene. The chain combines TRBV5-1 with TRBJ2-1; 15 bases line up with TRBD2. The V and J ends lost 6 bases and 5 bases, in that order; junction bases with no gene match: 15. The germline V gene encodes CDR1 SGHRS and CDR2 YFSETQ. The CDR3 totals 19 residues. The CDR3 here is CASIRTSGRAGPIDNEQFF. The DNA read from the CDR3 is TGCGCCAGCATCCGGACTAGCGGGAGGGCCGGGCCTATCGACAATGAG.

With regard to this clone: Read coverage stops 3 residues before the CDR3 terminus; the germline J gene supplies the remainder. The chain combines TRBV18 with TRBJ2-2, with 12 bases matching TRBD1. The germline CDR1 and CDR2 sequences are KGHSH and LQKENI. This CDR3 comprises 17 residues. The CDR3 protein is CASSPRDRGLSNEKLFF. CDR3 DNA (partial): TGTGCCAGCTCACCCCGGGACAGGGGGCTCTCTAATGAAAAG.

This clone counts as medium-sized (0.01 to 0.1%) by frequency. The read terminates 3 residues before the CDR3 end, so the remaining end is supplied by the germline J gene. The V gene is TRBV19, the J gene TRBJ2-7; 8 bases map to TRBD2. V shed 3 bases and J 3 bases; nucleotides not matched to a gene: 4. The CDR3 spans 14 residues. Germline V gene data show CDR1 as LNHDA and CDR2 as SQIVND (reference sequence). CDR3 loop: CASSIGGANYEQYF. CDR3 DNA, as far as it was read: TGTGCCAGTAGTATCGGGGGGGCGAACTACGAG.

Points on this clone: The CDR3 end lies 3 residues beyond the end of the read and is filled in from the germline J gene. The chain combines TRBV30 with TRBJ1-2; D not resolved. This CDR3 is built from 12 residues. Looked up from germline, CDR1 is GTSNPN and CDR2 is SVGIG (reference sequence). This chain's CDR3 is CAWIRAIYGYTF. CDR3 DNA, as far as it was read: TGTGCCTGGATAAGGGCTATATACGGC.

Remarks on this clone: The read gets to within 3 residues of the CDR3 end, and the germline J gene fills in the rest. The genes are TRBV12-3 or TRBV12-4 and TRBJ2-1, with 9 bases that match TRBD2. The length of the CDR3 is 15 residues. The junction had 9 bases not matched to a gene; V was cut back by 5 bases and J by 7 bases. CDR3 DNA, as far as it was read: TGTGCCAGCAGTCTAATAGCGGGAGCCGGTAATGAG. Its translation is CASSLIAGAGNE. The entire CDR3 reads CASSLIAGAGNEQFF.

Note on this clone: Read data end 3 residues before the CDR3 end; the end is taken from the germline J gene. This sequence joins TRBV19 and TRBJ2-1, with D perhaps matching TRBD2 (5 bases). V was cut by 5 bases and J by 5 bases, with 10 bases left in between. The CDR3 sequence is 13 residues long. CDR1 and CDR2 from the germline V gene are LNHDA and SQIVND (reference sequence). This CDR3 is CASSEDSNNEQFF. The covered CDR3 bases are TGTGCCAGTAGTGAGGACTCAAACAATGAG.